The 22 T cell receptor beta chains presented below share a single source sample, sequenced in a study of T cell responses to AZD1222 COVID-19 vaccine. TCRdb's copy holds only in-frame clones and misses some; the assay was immunoSEQ multiplex PCR. Among roughly 77,000 clones listed, roughly 88% were seen once. The specimen was peripheral blood, collected on day 0 of MenACWY control vaccination. Every receptor here comes from an adult in good health.

The rearrangement uses TRBV27 and TRBJ2-3; D unclear. The CDR3 runs 14 residues. V gave up 2 bases and J gave up 2 bases, with 8 bases separating them. The germline CDR1 and CDR2 sequences are MNHEY and SMNVEV (reference sequence). The CDR3 reads CASSLVRATDTQYF. The DNA of the CDR3 is TGTGCCAGCAGTTTAGTTAGGGCCACAGATACGCAGTATTTT.

The genes are TRBV29-1 and TRBJ2-7; D unclear. The V and J ends lost 4 bases and 1 base respectively, with 11 bases between them. In germline, CDR1 is SQVTM, CDR2 ANQGSEA. CDR3 size: 13 residues. The CDR3 here is CSVVSSTSYEQYF. As DNA, the CDR3 is TGCAGCGTTGTCTCCTCAACGTCCTACGAGCAGTACTTC.

The chain employs TRBV7-2 and TRBJ1-5; D unclear. The ends were cut back, 2 bases at V and 4 bases at J, with 12 bases in the middle. The CDR3 contains 15 residues. The germline V gene has CDR1 SGHTA and CDR2 FQGNSA. Written as DNA, the CDR3 is TGTGCCAGCAGCTTATGGAAAGGATCTAATCAGCCCCAGCATTTT. Translated: CASSLWKGSNQPQHF.

This rearrangement joins TRBV9 to TRBJ1-1; 8 bases are a match to TRBD1. The CDR3 covers 15 residues. Looked up from germline, CDR1 is SGDLS and CDR2 is YYNGEE. J lost 0 bases, V lost 3 bases, and 4 bases had no gene match. This chain's CDR3 is CASSDRQGMNTEAFF. The CDR3 bases are TGTGCCAGCAGCGACCGACAGGGGATGAACACTGAAGCTTTCTTT.

The rearrangement links TRBV5-8 to TRBJ2-3; D unresolved. Trimming took off 4 bases at V and 0 bases at J, with 12 bases between the two ends. The CDR3 is made up of 15 amino acids. CDR1 SGHTS and CDR2 YDEGEE come from the germline V gene. DNA of the CDR3: TGTGCCAGCAGCATGAGCACAAGAAGCACAGATACGCAGTATTTT. Amino acid sequence: CASSMSTRSTDTQYF.

This chain uses TRBV7-8 with TRBJ1-5, with TRBD1 as a possible D gene (6 bases). The length of the CDR3 is 16 residues. V was pared by 4 bases and J by 1 base, with 14 bases between. Germline loops: CDR1 SGHVS, CDR2 FQNEAQ. Here the CDR3 reads CASSSLGRGSNQPQHF. CDR3 in DNA: TGTGCCAGCAGCTCCTTGGGGAGGGGGAGCAATCAGCCCCAGCATTTT. Using reference TRBV7-8 and TRBJ1-5 for the parts outside the CDR3, the full variable domain is GAGVSQSPRYKVAKRGQDVALRCDPISGHVSLFWYQQALGQGPEFLTYFQNEAQLDKSGLPSDRFFAERPEGSVSTLKIQRTQQEDSAVYLCASSSLGRGSNQPQHFGDGTRLSIL.

The V gene is TRBV27, the J gene TRBJ1-2; D may be TRBD1 (6 bases). The germline V and J ends were trimmed by 8 bases and 4 bases, with 17 bases remaining between them. The V gene's germline CDR1 is MNHEY and CDR2 SMNVEV (reference sequence). This CDR3 is 14 amino acids long. The DNA for the CDR3 is TGTGCCAGCGGCCTTGGGGGCGGGGCCTATGGCTACACCTTC. This codes for CASGLGGGAYGYTF.

This chain joins TRBV11-3 and TRBJ1-1; possibly TRBD1 for D (5 bases). Looked up from germline, CDR1 is SGHNT and CDR2 is YENEEA. This CDR3 has 16 amino acids. Trimming took 0 bases from V and 1 from J, leaving 12 bases between them. Written as DNA, the CDR3 is TGTGCCAGCAGCTTAGATCGGCAGGGTAAGAACACTGAAGCTTTCTTT. Translation: CASSLDRQGKNTEAFF.

The chain couples TRBV7-2 to TRBJ2-5; 8 bases map to TRBD2. V was pared by 1 base and J by 5 bases, with 3 bases of the junction left unmatched. The CDR3 extends over 14 amino acids. CDR1 SGHTA and CDR2 FQGNSA come from the germline V gene. DNA of the CDR3: TGTGCCAGCAGCTTAGGTAGCGGGGTGGAGACCCAGTACTTC. Translating gives CASSLGSGVETQYF.

The chain carries TRBV7-8 and TRBJ1-5, with a weak D call TRBD1 (6 bases). With 2 bases removed from V and 0 bases from J, the gap between germline ends came to 14 bases. Germline-derived CDR1 and CDR2 are SGHVS and FQNEAQ. This CDR3 comprises 17 residues. The CDR3 sequence is CASSLKPSQGSNQPQHF. In DNA, the CDR3 is TGTGCCAGCAGCTTAAAACCCTCACAGGGTAGCAATCAGCCCCAGCATTTT.

The chain has TRBV5-5 and TRBJ1-5; D not certain. Germline V gives CDR1 SGHKS, CDR2 YYEKEE (reference sequence). V was trimmed by 2 bases and J by 6 bases, leaving 12 bases between them. The length of the CDR3 is 14 residues. CDR3 DNA sequence: TGTGCCAGCAGCTTTTTAGGTCTCGGTCAGCCCCAGCATTTT. This sequence encodes CASSFLGLGQPQHF.

The V call is TRBV15, the J call TRBJ2-3; tentatively, D is TRBD2 (6 bases). V was trimmed by 1 base and J by 4 bases, leaving 9 bases between them. Germline CDR1 reads LNHNV; CDR2 reads YYDKDF (reference sequence). The CDR3 is made up of 14 amino acids. DNA of the CDR3: TGTGCCACCAGCAGAGCGGAGGGGTCAGATACGCAGTATTTT. Residues: CATSRAEGSDTQYF. Variable domain in full (rest from reference TRBV15 and TRBJ2-3): DAMVIQNPRYQVTQFGKPVTLSCSQTLNHNVMYWYQQKSSQAPKLLFHYYDKDFNNEADTPDNFQSRRPNTSFCFLDIRSPGLGDTAMYLCATSRAEGSDTQYFGPGTRLTVL.

The rearrangement joins TRBV10-3 to TRBJ2-5, with 9 bases aligning to TRBD1. Germline lookup yields CDR1 ENHRY and CDR2 SYGVKD. J was trimmed by 4 bases and V by 6 bases; bases with no gene match: 6. CDR3 length equals 14 residues. Here the CDR3 reads CAISLYRGRETQYF. The CDR3 bases are TGTGCCATCAGCCTTTACAGGGGGCGAGAGACCCAGTACTTC.

V usage is TRBV18 and J usage is TRBJ2-4, with D possibly being TRBD1 (5 bases). Trimming cost V 4 bases and J 1 base, with 5 bases left between them. This CDR3 spans 13 amino acids. Germline CDR1 and CDR2: KGHSH and LQKENI. In DNA, the CDR3 is TGTGCCAGCTCACAGGGGGCCAAAAACATTCAGTACTTC. Translated, it gives CASSQGAKNIQYF.

J is TRBJ2-7 and V is TRBV11-1, with D tentatively TRBD2 (5 bases). There are 15 residues in the CDR3. The V gene's germline CDR1 is SGHAT and CDR2 FQDESV (reference sequence). V was clipped by 5 bases and J by 0 bases, with 14 bases between them. The CDR3 loop is CASSPQVAYSYEQYF. In DNA form, the CDR3 reads TGTGCCAGCAGCCCCCAAGTAGCGTACTCCTACGAGCAGTACTTC.

The chain recombines TRBV21-1 with TRBJ2-7; the D call in the table, TRBD1, was not verified against the DNA. TRBV21-1 represents a pseudogene. This CDR3 has 11 residues. CDR3: CAGQGFCEQYF. The CDR3 coding sequence is TGTGCCGGACAGGGTTTTTGCGAGCAGTACTTC.

The chain couples TRBV5-8 to TRBJ1-5; 7 positions match TRBD1. The CDR3 has 16 residues. With 1 base clipped from V and 6 bases from J, the junction kept 10 bases outside the gene matches. CDR1 is SGHTS, CDR2 YDEGEE, per germline. The CDR3 coding sequence is TGTGCCAGCAGCTTGACTACAGGGGTCGGAGGTCAGCCCCAGCATTTT. Translated: CASSLTTGVGGQPQHF.

The V and J genes are TRBV21-1 and TRBJ1-1. TRBV21-1 is a listed pseudogene. This CDR3 has 14 residues. DNA for the CDR3: TGTGCCAGCAGCAAAGAGTTTATAAACACTGAAGCTTTCTTT. Amino acids: CASSKEFINTEAFF.

A single count supports this clone. This rearrangement joins TRBV7-2 to TRBJ2-7, with TRBD1 matching 7 bases. The V gene's germline CDR1 is SGHTA and CDR2 FQGNSA. With 4 bases clipped from V and 0 bases from J, the junction kept 12 bases outside the gene matches. The CDR3 length is 17 residues. This CDR3 is CASSYQPPRQGSYEQYF. Written as DNA, the CDR3 is TGTGCCAGCAGCTATCAACCGCCTCGACAGGGCTCCTACGAGCAGTACTTC. The variable domain in full, with the rest retrieved from reference TRBV7-2 and TRBJ2-7, is GAGVSQSPSNKVTEKGKDVELRCDPISGHTALYWYRQSLGQGLEFLIYFQGNSAPDKSGLPSDRFSAERTGGSVSTLTIQRTQQEDSAVYLCASSYQPPRQGSYEQYFGPGTRLTVT.

This chain uses TRBV19 with TRBJ1-5; 7 nucleotides align to TRBD1. The CDR3 runs 14 residues. Looked up from germline, CDR1 is LNHDA and CDR2 is SQIVND (reference sequence). With V trimmed by 5 bases and J by 4 bases, 5 bases remained unmatched. The DNA of the CDR3 is TGTGCCAGTAGTCAAGGGGGCCGTAATCAGCCCCAGCATTTT. Its protein is CASSQGGRNQPQHF.

CDR3 DNA sequence: TGTGCCAGCAGCGGGGGCACTAATGAAAAACTGTTTTTT. Protein: CASSGGTNEKLFF. This chain links TRBV3-1 (or the pseudogene TRBV3-2) with TRBJ1-4, with a weak D call TRBD1 (6 bases). Trimming pared 5 bases from V and 2 bases from J, leaving 6 bases between. CDR3 length equals 13 residues. The germline gives CDR1 LGHDT, CDR2 YNNKEL (reference sequence).

The rearrangement links TRBV5-1 to TRBJ2-7; 9 nucleotides match TRBD1. V lost 4 bases, J lost 5 bases, and 7 bases stayed unmatched. CDR3 length: 14 amino acids. Germline CDR1 and CDR2: SGHRS and YFSETQ. The CDR3 region has the DNA TGCGCCAGCAGCGCCGGGACAGGGATGCACGAGCAGTACTTC. Protein product: CASSAGTGMHEQYF.